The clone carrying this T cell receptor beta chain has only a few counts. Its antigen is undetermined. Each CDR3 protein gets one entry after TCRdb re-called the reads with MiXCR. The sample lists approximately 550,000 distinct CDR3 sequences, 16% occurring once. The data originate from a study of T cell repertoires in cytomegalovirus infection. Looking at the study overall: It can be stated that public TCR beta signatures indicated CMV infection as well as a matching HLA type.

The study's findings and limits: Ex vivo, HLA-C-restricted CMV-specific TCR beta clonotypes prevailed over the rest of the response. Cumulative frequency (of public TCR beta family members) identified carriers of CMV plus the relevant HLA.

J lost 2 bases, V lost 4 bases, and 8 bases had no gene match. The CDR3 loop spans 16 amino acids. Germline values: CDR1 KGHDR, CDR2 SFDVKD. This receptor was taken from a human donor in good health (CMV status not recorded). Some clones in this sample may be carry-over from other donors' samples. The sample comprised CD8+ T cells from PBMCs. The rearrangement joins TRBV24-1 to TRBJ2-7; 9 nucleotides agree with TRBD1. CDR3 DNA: TGTGCCACCAGTGACCCTACAGGGGGCGATCCCTACGAGCAGTACTTC. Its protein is CATSDPTGGDPYEQYF.